This T cell receptor beta chain was retrieved from a study of PD-1 blockade in classical Hodgkin lymphoma. Each patient's relapse followed autologous stem cell transplantation, and brentuximab vedotin exposure varied. Trimming removed 1 base from V and 5 bases from J; junction bases left unmatched: 8. Germline V gene sequence: CDR1 SGHAT, CDR2 FQNNGV. The CDR3 totals 17 residues. Clones were read by immunoSEQ multiplex PCR, and TCRdb kept only the in-frame ones, dropping some. The sample contains approximately 160,000 clones, around four fifths of which appear only once. This TCR was recovered from a human donor with classical Hodgkin lymphoma. The starting material was peripheral blood mononuclear cells (PBMCs), obtained before the second cycle of nivolumab. This chain uses TRBV11-2 with TRBJ2-1; 10 bases align to TRBD2. Here the CDR3 DNA reads TGTGCCAGCAGCTTAGTTGGGTGGACTAGCGGTCACAATGAGCAGTTCTTC. Amino acid sequence: CASSLVGWTSGHNEQFF.